This entry describes one TCR beta chain. The antigen remains undetermined. The authors amplified TCR beta CDR3 regions, and they did so from RNA transcripts for repertoire sequencing. HTBI-primed first-round RT-PCR preceded second-round multiplex PCR. TCRdb itself ran the multiplex PCR reads through MiXCR, one entry per CDR3 protein. The table shows hundreds of thousands of distinct CDR3 sequences, with around a fifth occurring only once. This sample was included in a study of Graves' ophthalmopathy and Graves' hyperthyroidism. Findings and caveats of the study: Among expanded thyroid clonotypes above 0.001 frequency, most also occurred in blood.

Among the hyperthyroidism patients, all were newly diagnosed, aged 18 to 65, with under 2 months' duration. Exclusion criteria comprised other autoimmune diseases, uncontrolled infections, pregnancy or lactation in patients. The authors isolated PBMCs from 8 to 10 ml of fresh peripheral blood. This CDR3 has 13 residues. The V end lost 4 bases, the J end lost 5 bases, and 9 bases lay between the germline ends. Germline CDR1 is MNHNS and CDR2 is SASEGT. Sequencing was done on a sample of peripheral blood. The receptor's source is a woman between 18 and 29 years old with stable Graves' hyperthyroidism. The chain links TRBV6-1 to TRBJ1-5; no clear D gene. CDR3 protein: CASSVARYQPQHF. CDR3 coding DNA: TGTGCCAGCAGTGTAGCGCGTTATCAGCCCCAGCATTTT.